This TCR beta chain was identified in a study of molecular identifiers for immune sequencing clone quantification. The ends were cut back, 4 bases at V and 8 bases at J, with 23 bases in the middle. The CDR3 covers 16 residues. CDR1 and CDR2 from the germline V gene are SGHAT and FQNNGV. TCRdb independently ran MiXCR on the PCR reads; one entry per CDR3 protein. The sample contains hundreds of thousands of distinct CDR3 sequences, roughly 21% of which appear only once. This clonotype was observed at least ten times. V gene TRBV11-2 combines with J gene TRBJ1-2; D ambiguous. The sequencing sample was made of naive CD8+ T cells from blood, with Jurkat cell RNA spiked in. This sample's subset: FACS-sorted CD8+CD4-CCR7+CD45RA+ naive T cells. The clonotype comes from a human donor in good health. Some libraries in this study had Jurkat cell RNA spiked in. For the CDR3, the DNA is TGTGCCAGCAGCTCCCCCCTCACGGCCAGTCTTTTCGGCTACACCTTC. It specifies CASSSPLTASLFGYTF.